The 25 T cell receptor beta chains below come from one sample, sequenced in a study of blood T cell repertoires in COVID-19. Only in-frame clones appear in the TCRdb table, and some are missing; sequencing was by immunoSEQ multiplex PCR. This sample has fewer than 70,000 clones, with roughly 85% found just once. Material for sequencing was peripheral blood. These TCRs come from an elderly man with acute or convalescent COVID-19.

The V call is TRBV29-1, the J call TRBJ2-5, with D perhaps matching TRBD2 (6 bases). Trimming removed 0 bases from V and 7 bases from J, with 21 bases in between. This CDR3 spans 16 amino acids. In germline, CDR1 is SQVTM, CDR2 ANQGSEA. This chain's CDR3 is CSVEDLGAGHLGTQYF. The CDR3, as DNA: TGCAGCGTTGAAGATTTAGGCGCGGGGCACCTCGGGACCCAGTACTTC.

The V gene is TRBV7-6, the J gene TRBJ1-2; tentative D call: TRBD1 (5 bases). Germline lookup yields CDR1 SGHVS and CDR2 FNYEAQ. This CDR3 contains 17 residues. V lost 1 base and J lost 8, with 23 bases in between. CDR3: CASSLGGGAGVVGGYTF. As DNA, the CDR3 is TGTGCCAGCAGCTTAGGGGGGGGTGCAGGTGTGGTTGGAGGCTACACCTTC.

This rearrangement joins TRBV7-9 to TRBJ1-2; perhaps TRBD1 as D (6 bases). The V gene lost 5 bases and the J gene lost 0 bases, with 10 bases spanning the gap. CDR1 and CDR2 (germline): SEHNR, FQNEAQ (reference sequence). The CDR3 is 14 amino acids. The CDR3 DNA follows: TGTGCCAGCAGCCTGGGGGCGGCTAACTATGGCTACACCTTC. It encodes CASSLGAANYGYTF.

The CDR3 protein is CASSESSQPQHF. The CDR3 coding sequence is TGCGCCAGCAGTGAGTCGAGTCAGCCCCAGCATTTT. The chain combines TRBV10-1 with TRBJ1-5; D call uncertain. This CDR3 is 12 amino acids long. With 0 bases removed from V and 6 bases from J, the gap between germline ends came to 3 bases. CDR1 is WNHNN, CDR2 SYGVQD, per germline (reference sequence).

In its sample, this clone was seen a few times. The gene calls are TRBV5-1 and TRBJ1-2; 7 positions match TRBD1. V was clipped by 4 bases and J by 2 bases; unmatched bases: 5. Germline CDR1 SGHRS, CDR2 YFSETQ. The CDR3 runs 14 residues. CDR3 in amino acids: CASSGVTGNYGYTF. CDR3 bases: TGCGCCAGCAGCGGGGTGACAGGGAACTATGGCTACACCTTC.

This clone was found once. The rearrangement joins TRBV10-2 to TRBJ1-2, with 11 nucleotides matching TRBD1. The V gene's germline CDR1 is WSHSY and CDR2 SAAADI. Unmatched junction bases numbered 11, after V lost 8 bases and J lost 3 bases. CDR3 size: 16 residues. CDR3: CASSNSGTGGDYGYTF. Here the CDR3 DNA reads TGCGCCAGCTCAAACTCCGGGACAGGGGGAGACTATGGCTACACCTTC.

The CDR3 bases are TGTGCCAGCAGTCTACAGGGTGCTCAGCCCCAGCATTTT. Its translation: CASSLQGAQPQHF. The chain links TRBV6-5 to TRBJ1-5; the D gene is possibly TRBD1 (6 bases). Germline loops: CDR1 MNHEY, CDR2 SVGAGI. The CDR3 runs to 13 residues. The germline V and J ends were trimmed by 5 bases and 6 bases, with 11 bases remaining between them.

This clone has only one observation. The V gene is TRBV27, the J gene TRBJ1-2, with 7 bases identical to TRBD1. CDR3 length: 17 residues. V lost 3 bases to trimming and J lost 8 bases; unmatched junction nucleotides: 18. Germline V CDR1 and CDR2: MNHEY, SMNVEV (reference sequence). The CDR3 DNA reads TGTGCCAGCAGTTTGGGAAGGGGTCAGGGGGTCCCTTTGGGCTACACCTTC. As protein: CASSLGRGQGVPLGYTF.

Comments on this clone: Other DNA sequences in the same sample also yield this CDR3. The chain links TRBV18 to TRBJ2-7, with a possible D match to TRBD2 (5 bases). The CDR3 extends over 13 amino acids. Between the trimmed V and J ends, which lost 2 bases and 3 bases, there was a span of 8 bases. Germline CDR1 KGHSH, CDR2 LQKENI. CDR3: CASSPYGGYEQYF. CDR3 nucleotides: TGTGCCAGCTCACCATACGGAGGCTACGAGCAGTACTTC.

This clone showed up many times. The chain combines TRBV7-2 with TRBJ2-5; D gene uncertain. Germline-derived CDR1 and CDR2 are SGHTA and FQGNSA. Trimming took 4 bases from V and 7 from J, leaving 7 bases between them. The CDR3 loop spans 11 amino acids. The CDR3 protein is CASSSSWTQYF. In DNA, the CDR3 is TGTGCCAGCAGCTCGAGTTGGACCCAGTACTTC.

The gene calls are TRBV6-5 and TRBJ1-2, with a possible D match to TRBD1 (6 bases). Trimming left V 11 bases short and J 11 bases short, with 18 bases between. Germline V gene lookup returns CDR1 MNHEY and CDR2 SVGAGI. This CDR3 has 11 amino acids. CDR3 bases: TGTGCCTCCAGAAGGGGGGGCCGGTACACCTTC. Translating it yields CASRRGGRYTF.

V usage is TRBV21-1 and J usage is TRBJ2-7; the table's D gene call, TRBD2, was not cross checked with the DNA. TRBV21-1 is labeled a pseudogene. This CDR3 region has 17 residues. The DNA for the CDR3 is TGTGCCAGCAGCAAAAGAAGGTGGCTAGCGGGTATCTACGAGCAGTACTTC. It yields the protein CASSKRRWLAGIYEQYF.

The chain recombines TRBV23-1 with TRBJ2-6, with unresolved D. TRBV23-1 qualifies as an ORF whose function is uncertain. The CDR3 contains 12 residues. V was pared by 11 bases and J by 1 base, with 6 bases between. As DNA, the CDR3 is TGCGCCTTCCTATCTGGGGCCAACGTCCTGACTTTC. Its translation: CAFLSGANVLTF.

This chain links TRBV5-4 with TRBJ2-2; no reliable D call. This CDR3 comprises 16 residues. Germline CDR1 is SGHNT and CDR2 is YYREEE (reference sequence). The CDR3 reads CAAGANPAANTGELFF. CDR3 sequence (DNA): TGTGCTGCAGGTGCGAACCCCGCAGCGAACACCGGGGAGCTGTTTTTT.

The J gene is TRBJ1-5, the V gene TRBV12-5; D ambiguous. Trimming stripped 6 bases from V and 8 bases from J, with 14 bases between. The CDR3 totals 13 residues. Germline V gene lookup returns CDR1 LGHNT and CDR2 FRNRAP. The DNA for the CDR3 is TGTGCTAGTGGAACTAAATTCTCTGAGCCCCAGCATTTT. Encoded protein: CASGTKFSEPQHF.

The chain is built from TRBV7-6 and TRBJ1-3, with D hard to call. The germline V and J ends were trimmed by 2 bases and 0 bases, with 8 bases remaining between them. The germline CDR1 and CDR2 sequences are SGHVS and FNYEAQ. The CDR3 has 15 amino acids. In DNA, the CDR3 is TGTGCCAGCAGCTTACGGTATAGCTCTGGAAACACCATATATTTT. Translation: CASSLRYSSGNTIYF.

The sample holds one count of this clone. The chain carries TRBV2 and TRBJ1-1; perhaps TRBD1 as D (5 bases). Germline CDR1 is SNHLY and CDR2 is FYNNEI. V was clipped by 1 base and J by 4 bases, with 7 bases between them. The CDR3 is 13 amino acids. CDR3 sequence reads: CASSEVRATEAFF. The DNA for the CDR3 is TGTGCCAGCAGTGAAGTCAGGGCCACTGAAGCTTTCTTT. Full variable domain (outside the CDR3, taken from reference TRBV2 and TRBJ1-1): EPEVTQTPSHQVTQMGQEVILRCVPISNHLYFYWYRQILGQKVEFLVSFYNNEISEKSEIFDDQFSVERPDGSNFTLKIRSTKLEDSAMYFCASSEVRATEAFFGQGTRLTVV.

The rearrangement joins TRBV18 to TRBJ2-4; D is perhaps TRBD2 (5 bases). CDR3 length: 16 amino acids. V shed 1 base and J shed 2 bases, with 12 bases lying between them. Per the germline V gene, CDR1 is KGHSH and CDR2 is LQKENI. This CDR3 is CASSPLGGLTKNIQYF. DNA of the CDR3: TGTGCCAGCTCACCACTAGGAGGCCTGACCAAAAACATTCAGTACTTC.

This CDR3 reads CASSVGLAEHRSYNEQFF. The CDR3 DNA reads as TGTGCCAGCAGCGTAGGATTAGCGGAGCACCGCTCCTACAATGAGCAGTTCTTC. The V and J genes are TRBV9 and TRBJ2-1; maybe TRBD2 (6 bases). The CDR3 has 18 amino acids. From germline, CDR1 is SGDLS and CDR2 YYNGEE. Between the trimmed V and J ends, which lost 0 bases and 0 bases, there was a span of 16 bases.

The chain uses TRBV24-1 and TRBJ1-5, with 9 bases aligning to TRBD1. V lost 9 bases, J lost 7 bases, and 6 bases stayed unmatched. This CDR3 is 13 amino acids long. Germline V gene lookup returns CDR1 KGHDR and CDR2 SFDVKD. CDR3 amino acids: CATGTGFGQPQHF. CDR3 nucleotide sequence: TGTGCCACCGGGACAGGGTTCGGCCAGCCCCAGCATTTT.

This chain uses TRBV6-2 or TRBV6-3 with TRBJ2-7; the D gene is possibly TRBD1 (6 bases). CDR1 is MNHEY and CDR2 is SVGEGT in the germline V gene. The V end lost 5 bases, the J end lost 4 bases, and 15 bases lay between the germline ends. The length of the CDR3 is 14 residues. The CDR3 sequence is CASSQGTVKYEQYF. CDR3 DNA: TGTGCCAGCAGTCAGGGGACGGTCAAGTACGAGCAGTACTTC.

J is TRBJ1-4 and V is TRBV15; D gene unclear. Germline assignment: CDR1 LNHNV and CDR2 YYDKDF (reference sequence). The CDR3 contains 14 residues. The ends were cut back, 2 bases at V and 10 bases at J, with 14 bases in the middle. Here the CDR3 DNA reads TGTGCCACCAGCAGACCCGGCCCCGAGGGAAAACTGTTTTTT. Encoded protein: CATSRPGPEGKLFF. The full variable domain, with the rest looked up from reference TRBV15 and TRBJ1-4, is DAMVIQNPRYQVTQFGKPVTLSCSQTLNHNVMYWYQQKSSQAPKLLFHYYDKDFNNEADTPDNFQSRRPNTSFCFLDIRSPGLGDTAMYLCATSRPGPEGKLFFGSGTQLSVL.

The V gene is TRBV23-1, the J gene TRBJ1-3, with D maybe TRBD1 (6 bases). TRBV23-1 is sorted into the ORF group, with uncertain function. Trimming stripped 0 bases from V and 8 bases from J, with 17 bases between. The CDR3 has 16 residues. The CDR3 is CASSQSLAGEGHTIYF. The CDR3 DNA reads as TGCGCCAGCAGTCAATCCTTAGCAGGGGAGGGACACACCATATATTTT.

The sample holds a few counts of this clone. The chain employs TRBV5-1 and TRBJ1-2; D uncertain. V shed 3 bases and J shed 7 bases, with 10 bases lying between them. The CDR3 sequence is 12 residues long. Germline values: CDR1 SGHRS, CDR2 YFSETQ. The CDR3 nucleotides are TGCGCCAGCAGCTATTCACCGGGTGGCTACACCTTC. Translating gives CASSYSPGGYTF.

The DNA for the CDR3 is TGTGCCAGCATTGCGGACAGATTTCAGTACTTC. Its translation: CASIADRFQYF. The chain couples TRBV2 to TRBJ2-4; a weak D match, TRBD1 (6 bases). Looked up from germline, CDR1 is SNHLY and CDR2 is FYNNEI. Trimming cost V 7 bases and J 11 bases, with 12 bases left between them. The CDR3 runs to 11 residues.